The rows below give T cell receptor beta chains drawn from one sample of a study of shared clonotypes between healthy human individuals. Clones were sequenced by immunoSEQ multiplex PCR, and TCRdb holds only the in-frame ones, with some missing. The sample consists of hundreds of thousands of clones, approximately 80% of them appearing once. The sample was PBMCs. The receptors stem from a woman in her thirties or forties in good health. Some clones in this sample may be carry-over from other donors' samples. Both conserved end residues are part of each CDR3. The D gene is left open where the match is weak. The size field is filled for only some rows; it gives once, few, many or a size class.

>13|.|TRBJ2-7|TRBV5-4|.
TGTGCCAGCAGCCCAACTCGAGCCGGCGAGCAGTACTTC
CASSPTRAGEQYF
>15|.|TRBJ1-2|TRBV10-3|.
TGTGCCATCAGTCCAACTCTGGAGTACACCTATGGCTACACCTTC
CAISPTLEYTYGYTF
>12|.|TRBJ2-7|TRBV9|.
TGTGCCAGCAGCGTAGAAGGAAACGAGCGGTACTTC
CASSVEGNERYF
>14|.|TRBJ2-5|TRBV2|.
TGTGCCAGCAGGGGTGACAGGTCTCGGGAGACCCAGTACTTC
CASRGDRSRETQYF
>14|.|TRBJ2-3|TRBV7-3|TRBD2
TGTGCCAGCAGCCCGGGACTATACACAGATACGCAGTATTTT
CASSPGLYTDTQYF
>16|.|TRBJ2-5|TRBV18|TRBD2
TGTGCCAGCTCACCTTCCTGGGTAGCGGGAAGAGAGACCCAGTACTTC
CASSPSWVAGRETQYF
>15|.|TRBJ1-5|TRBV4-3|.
TGCGCCAGCAGCCAACGGTTGTATAGCAATCAGCCCCAGCATTTT
CASSQRLYSNQPQHF
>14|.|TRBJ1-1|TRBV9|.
TGTGCCAGCAGCGTTTCTGGGGGAAACACTGAAGCTTTCTTT
CASSVSGGNTEAFF
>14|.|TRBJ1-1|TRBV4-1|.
TGTGCCAGCAGTAATGGACAGATGAACACTGAAGCTTTCTTT
CASSNGQMNTEAFF
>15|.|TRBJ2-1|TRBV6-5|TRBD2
TGTGCCAGCAGTTACTCAGGGACTAGCGGGAGTAAGGAGTTCTTC
CASSYSGTSGSKEFF
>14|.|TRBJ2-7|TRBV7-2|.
TGTGCCAGCAGCCAGATGTCAGGGTTCTACGAGCAGTACTTC
CASSQMSGFYEQYF
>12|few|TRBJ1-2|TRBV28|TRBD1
TGTGCCAGCAGACCTCGGGACAGGGCTTATACCTTC
CASRPRDRAYTF
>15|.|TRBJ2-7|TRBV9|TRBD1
TGTGCCAGCAGCGTAGGGAGGACAGGGGTGGAAGAGCAGTACTTC
CASSVGRTGVEEQYF
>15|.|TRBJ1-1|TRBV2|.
TGTGCCAGCAGTGAAGCGATACAGAGGAACACTGAAGCTTTCTTT
CASSEAIQRNTEAFF
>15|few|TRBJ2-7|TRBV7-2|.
TGTGCCAGCAGCGGAAATAGCGGAAGCTCCTACGAGCAGTACTTC
CASSGNSGSSYEQYF
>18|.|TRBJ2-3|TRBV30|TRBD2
TGTGCCTGGAGCCGCAACCGACTAGCGCAAGGGGGGGCAGATACGCAGTATTTT
CAWSRNRLAQGGADTQYF
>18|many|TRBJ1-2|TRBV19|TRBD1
TGTGCCAGTAGTATATCCGTCAGAAGGACAGGAGCCTCCTATGGCTACACCTTC
CASSISVRRTGASYGYTF
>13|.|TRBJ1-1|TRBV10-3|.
TGTGCCATCAGTGAGGGAGTGGACACTGAAGCTTTCTTT
CAISEGVDTEAFF
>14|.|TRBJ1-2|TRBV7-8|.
TGTGCCAGCAGGTCCATGGGACTCGGATATGGCTACACCTTC
CASRSMGLGYGYTF
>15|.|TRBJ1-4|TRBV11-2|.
TGTGCCAGCAGCTTAGACCCGGGATGGGATGAAAAACTGTTTTTT
CASSLDPGWDEKLFF
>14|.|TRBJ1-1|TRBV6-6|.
TGTGCCAGCAGTTACTCCGGGGGTAACACTGAAGCTTTCTTT
CASSYSGGNTEAFF
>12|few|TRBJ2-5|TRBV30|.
TGTGCCTGTAGTGTATTGGGAGAGACCCAGTACTTC
CACSVLGETQYF
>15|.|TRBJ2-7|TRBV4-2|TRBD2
TGTGCCAGCAGCCAAGAAGCGGGAAGATACTACGAGCAGTACTTC
CASSQEAGRYYEQYF
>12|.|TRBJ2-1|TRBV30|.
TGTGCCTGGAGTGAGACAGACAATGAGCAGTTCTTC
CAWSETDNEQFF
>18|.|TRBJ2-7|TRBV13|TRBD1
TGTGCCAGCAGCTTAGGGGCAACGGGACAGGGGTTTGCCTACGAGCAGTACTTC
CASSLGATGQGFAYEQYF
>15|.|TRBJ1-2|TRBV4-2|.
TGTGCCAGCAGCCAAGATCTAAGGGCAGCCTATGGCTACACCTTC
CASSQDLRAAYGYTF
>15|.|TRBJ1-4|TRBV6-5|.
TGTGCCAGCAGTTACTCGATGTCCAGAGGCGAAAAACTGTTTTTT
CASSYSMSRGEKLFF
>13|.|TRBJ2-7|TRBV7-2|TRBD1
TGTGCCAGCAGCCCACAGGGGCCCAGCGAGCAGTACTTC
CASSPQGPSEQYF
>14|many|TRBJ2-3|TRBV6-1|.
TGTGCCAGCAGTTTGGACGTTAGCACAGATACGCAGTATTTT
CASSLDVSTDTQYF
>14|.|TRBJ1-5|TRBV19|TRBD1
TGTGCCAGTAGGGGAGGACAGGCTCATCAGCCCCAGCATTTT
CASRGGQAHQPQHF
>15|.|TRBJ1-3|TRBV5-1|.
TGCGCCAGCAGACTGACGGGGAGCTCTGGAAACACCATATATTTT
CASRLTGSSGNTIYF
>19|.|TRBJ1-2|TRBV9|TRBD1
TGTGCCAGCAGCTCACACACAGGGACAGGTCGGATCCGGAACTATGGCTACACCTTC
CASSSHTGTGRIRNYGYTF
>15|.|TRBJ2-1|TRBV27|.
TGTGCCAGCAGAGAACTCCTAAGTGCCTACAATGAGCAGTTCTTC
CASRELLSAYNEQFF
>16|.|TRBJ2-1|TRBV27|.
TGTGCCAGCAGTTTCTCCCGAGGGGGGTCCTACAATGAGCAGTTCTTC
CASSFSRGGSYNEQFF
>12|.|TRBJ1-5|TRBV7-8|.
TGTGCCACCGGCCCGGCCAATCAGCCCCAGCATTTT
CATGPANQPQHF
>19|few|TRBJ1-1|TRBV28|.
TGTGCCAGCAGTTTAGGGGGCTGGCGGGCAGAGGGACCGAACACTGAAGCTTTCTTT
CASSLGGWRAEGPNTEAFF
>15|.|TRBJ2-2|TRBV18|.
TGTGCCAGCTCACTCGGACAGACGAACACCGGGGAGCTGTTTTTT
CASSLGQTNTGELFF
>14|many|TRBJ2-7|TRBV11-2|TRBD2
TGTGCCAGCAGCCTTAGCGGGACAAACTACGAGCAGTACTTC
CASSLSGTNYEQYF
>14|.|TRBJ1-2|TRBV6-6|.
TGTGCCAGCAGTTCCCTCTGGCAGAACTATGGCTACACCTTC
CASSSLWQNYGYTF
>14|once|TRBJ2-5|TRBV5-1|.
TGCGCCAGCAGCTTGCAAGGTTACCAAGAGACCCAGTACTTC
CASSLQGYQETQYF
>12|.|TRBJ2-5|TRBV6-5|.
TGTGCCAGCAGGGTGGCGGGGGAGACCCAGTACTTC
CASRVAGETQYF
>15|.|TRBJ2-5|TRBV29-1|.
TGCAGCGTTGAAGGGCTAGCGCCGAAGCCAGAGACCCAGTACTTC
CSVEGLAPKPETQYF
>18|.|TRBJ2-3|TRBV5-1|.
TGCGCCAGCAGCTTGGCCGGTCGGGTTCGAGGGAGCACAGATACGCAGTATTTT
CASSLAGRVRGSTDTQYF
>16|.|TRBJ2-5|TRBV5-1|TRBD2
TGCGCCAGCAGCTTGGAAGCGGGAGGGGAACCGGAGACCCAGTACTTC
CASSLEAGGEPETQYF
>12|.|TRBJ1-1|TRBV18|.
TGTGCCAGCTCCGAGCTGCGGACTGAAGCTTTCTTT
CASSELRTEAFF
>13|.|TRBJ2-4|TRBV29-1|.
TGCAGCGCCGCCCCCGGGGGCGACGACATTCAGTACTTC
CSAAPGGDDIQYF
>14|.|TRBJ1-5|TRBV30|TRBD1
TGTGCCTGGACGACGGACAGGGGGTCTCAGCCCCAGCATTTT
CAWTTDRGSQPQHF
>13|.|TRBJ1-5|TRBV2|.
TGTGCCAGCAGTGACCGGGTGGATGGGACCCAGCATTTT
CASSDRVDGTQHF